This TCR beta chain was recorded in a study of shared clonotypes between healthy human individuals. About the research overall: Two women and a few men aged 18 to 49 made up the donors.

V was pared by 4 bases and J by 2 bases, with 12 bases between. There are 14 residues in the CDR3. The germline V gene has CDR1 SGHTA and CDR2 FQGNSA. TCRdb keeps only in-frame clones here, not all; method: immunoSEQ multiplex PCR. Here the sample spans roughly 2,500,000 clones, roughly 93% being singletons. This receptor was identified in a man between 18 and 29 years old in good health. Some clones in this sample may be carry-over from other donors' samples. V usage is TRBV7-2 and J usage is TRBJ2-7; D might be TRBD1 or TRBD2, each matching 5 bases. Material: naive CD4+ T cells from PBMCs. Subset noted: CD45RA+ positively selected. The CDR3 reads CASSSYQGPYEQYF. In DNA, the CDR3 is TGTGCCAGCAGCTCGTACCAGGGACCCTACGAGCAGTACTTC. The variable domain in full, completed from reference TRBV7-2 and TRBJ2-7, reads GAGVSQSPSNKVTEKGKDVELRCDPISGHTALYWYRQSLGQGLEFLIYFQGNSAPDKSGLPSDRFSAERTGGSVSTLTIQRTQQEDSAVYLCASSSYQGPYEQYFGPGTRLTVT.